Only a few counts were recorded for the clone carrying this T cell receptor (beta chain). Primers used in a second PCR of about 7 to 11 cycles were a sample-barcoded 5' primer and a J-beta primer mix. One entry per CDR3 protein results from TCRdb running MiXCR on the 5' RACE reads. This table holds 1 million to 1.2 million distinct CDR3 sequences, roughly two fifths found once. The sample belongs to a study of blood T cells in healthy people across ages. In germline, CDR1 is KGHDR, CDR2 SFDVKD. With 4 bases removed from V and 10 bases from J, the gap between germline ends came to 10 bases. The CDR3 has 12 residues.

This TCR was sampled from a man aged 18 to 29 in good health. The chain has TRBV24-1 and TRBJ2-1; possibly TRBD1 for D (6 bases). Input material: blood. Written as DNA, the CDR3 is TGTGCCACCAGTGAACAGGGCGCCGAGCAGTTCTTC. This sequence encodes CATSEQGAEQFF.